The source of this T cell receptor beta chain is a study of identical twins. General study results and limits: Among beta out-of-frame sequences, excess sharing between twins appeared weaker. Insertion counts were lower in abundant cord blood beta clonotypes, a trend that memory repertoires did not show.

In this sample, this clonotype turned up many times. The antigen is unknown. With 3 bases clipped from V and 3 bases from J, the junction kept 9 bases outside the gene matches. CDR3 length: 16 residues. Germline V lookup: CDR1 MGHRA, CDR2 YSYEKL. A template switching step contributed a universal primer site, while unique molecular identifiers were present in the cDNA. TCRdb itself ran the 5' RACE reads through MiXCR, one entry per CDR3 protein. The data show hundreds of thousands of distinct CDR3 sequences, 6.5% to 9.5% seen once. The sample also formed part of further work on yellow fever vaccine responses in identical twins. That report adds: Among the twins, the vaccine T cell response reportedly seemed partly convergent and partly personalized.

This rearrangement joins TRBV4-1 to TRBJ2-3; 7 nucleotides agree with TRBD2. Sequences were obtained from memory (CD45RO+) T cells sorted from blood. This TCR was recovered from a woman aged 18-30 years in good health. As DNA, the CDR3 is TGCGCCAGCAGCCAGGCGAGAGCGGGGTTAACAGATACGCAGTATTTT. It is translated as CASSQARAGLTDTQYF.